This T cell receptor beta chain was captured in a study of cytomegalovirus exposure and HLA in healthy donors. Study-level points and caveats: Cytomegalovirus-associated status was assigned to around 160 TCR beta chains.

Germline-derived CDR1 and CDR2 are MDHEN and SYDVKM. V lost 6 bases, J lost 4 bases, and 18 bases lay in between. The CDR3 spans 16 residues. PCR used 60 Vbeta primers and 13 Jbeta primers. Using immunoSEQ multiplex PCR, the repertoire was profiled, and TCRdb retains in-frame clones only, with some absent. The listing records about 200,000 clones. Turning to this clone: Its antigen is undetermined.

The sequence was obtained from a girl aged 2 to 9 in good health and CMV-seropositive. V usage is TRBV28 and J usage is TRBJ2-2; D might be TRBD2 (6 bases). Sequencing was performed on PBMCs. CDR3 protein: CASRRGSTMPTGELFF. In DNA, the CDR3 is TGTGCCAGCAGACGGGGGTCGACAATGCCCACCGGGGAGCTGTTTTTT.